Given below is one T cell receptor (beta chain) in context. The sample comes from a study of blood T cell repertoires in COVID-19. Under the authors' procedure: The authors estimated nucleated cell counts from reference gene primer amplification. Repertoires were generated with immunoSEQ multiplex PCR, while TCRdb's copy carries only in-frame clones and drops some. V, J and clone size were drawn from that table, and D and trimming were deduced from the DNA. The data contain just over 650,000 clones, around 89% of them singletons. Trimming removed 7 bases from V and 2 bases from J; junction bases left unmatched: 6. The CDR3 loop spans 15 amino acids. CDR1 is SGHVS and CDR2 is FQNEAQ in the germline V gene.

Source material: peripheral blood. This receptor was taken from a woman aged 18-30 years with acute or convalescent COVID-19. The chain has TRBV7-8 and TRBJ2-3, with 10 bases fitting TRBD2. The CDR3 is CASTWLAGDTDTQYF. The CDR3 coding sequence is TGTGCCAGCACCTGGCTAGCGGGGGACACAGATACGCAGTATTTT. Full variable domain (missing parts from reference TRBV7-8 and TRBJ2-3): GAGVSQSPRYKVAKRGQDVALRCDPISGHVSLFWYQQALGQGPEFLTYFQNEAQLDKSGLPSDRFFAERPEGSVSTLKIQRTQQEDSAVYLCASTWLAGDTDTQYFGPGTRLTVL.